Given below is one T cell receptor beta chain in context. Antigen unknown. CDR1 is SEHNR, CDR2 FQNEAQ, per germline (reference sequence). The CDR3 is 14 amino acids. V was pared by 2 bases and J by 4 bases, with 11 bases between. This entry is derived from a study of T cell repertoires in cytomegalovirus infection. Study summary: CMV infection plus the matching HLA type was flagged by public TCR beta signatures. Study-level points and caveats: Accumulated public TCR beta family frequency recognized individuals carrying CMV together with the relevant HLA.

In TCRdb, the reads were re-called with MiXCR into one record per CDR3 protein. The sample records 200,000 to 250,000 distinct CDR3 sequences, 38% being singletons. The chain recombines TRBV7-9 with TRBJ1-2; possibly TRBD1 for D (5 bases). The clonotype was recovered from a human donor in good health (CMV status not recorded). Some clones in this sample may be carry-over from other donors' samples. This material consisted of CD8+ T cells from cultured PBMCs, taken from culture after CMV antigen stimulation. This CDR3 is CASSLIQDTYGYTF. The DNA of the CDR3 is TGTGCCAGCAGCTTAATACAGGACACCTATGGCTACACCTTC. The complete variable domain, with remaining parts taken from reference TRBV7-9 and TRBJ1-2, reads DTGVSQNPRHKITKRGQNVTFRCDPISEHNRLYWYRQTLGQGPEFLTYFQNEAQLEKSRLLSDRFSAERPKGSFSTLEIQRTEQGDSAMYLCASSLIQDTYGYTFGSGTRLTVV.